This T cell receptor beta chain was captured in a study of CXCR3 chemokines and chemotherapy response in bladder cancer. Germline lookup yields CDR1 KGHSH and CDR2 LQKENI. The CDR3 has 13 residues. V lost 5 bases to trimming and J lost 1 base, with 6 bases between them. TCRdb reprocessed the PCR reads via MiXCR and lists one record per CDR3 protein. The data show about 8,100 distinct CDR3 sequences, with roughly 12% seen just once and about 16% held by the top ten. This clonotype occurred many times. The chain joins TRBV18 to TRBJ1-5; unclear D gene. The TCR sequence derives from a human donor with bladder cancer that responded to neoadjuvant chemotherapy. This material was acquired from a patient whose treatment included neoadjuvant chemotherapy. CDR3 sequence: CASSEGSNQPQHF. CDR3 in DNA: TGTGCCAGCTCAGAAGGGAGCAATCAGCCCCAGCATTTT.